One T cell receptor beta chain is described in this entry. Its antigen remains unidentified. One end of the junction is discordant with germline, which a read error may explain. Spanning cysteine to phenylalanine, the CDR3 consists of 15 amino acids. CDR3 DNA only is kept here, 45 bases in frame from base 1. Per the germline V gene (reference sequence), LNHDA is the CDR1 and SQIVND is the CDR2. The goal of deep resolution MiSeq sequencing was a depth between 1 in 1 million and 1 in 200,000 T cells, and coverage averaged 10x per clonotype. The immunoSEQ hsTCRB Kit was used to generate TCR beta libraries. For the original study's pipeline: Data were analyzed with ImmunoSEQ Data Assistant and ImmunoSEQ Analyzer, with V, D and J genes assigned per IMGT definitions. Clonality, with values ranging from 0 to 1, was calculated as one minus the normalized Shannon entropy of productive rearrangement frequencies. Only overrepresented clonotypes making up at least 0.05% of the repertoire of each patient were included in the public clonotype analysis. Some 14 age-matched healthy donor repertoires from immuneACCESS served as clonality controls. In TCRdb, the immuneACCESS table is reduced to in-frame sequences with V and J assigned. These tables do not hold every clone; where another copy was compared, an unresolved V gene accounts for under half, and the others remain unexplained. D and trimming were read from the DNA, whereas the V and J calls and clone size are those reported in that table. This sample holds fewer than 400,000 clones; 67% were observed only once. The top ten hold 5% to 6.5% of the sample.

This entry is derived from a study of cytotoxic CD8 clonotypes in ibrutinib-treated CLL (TCRdb year 2021). Some background on the complete study: The cohort had eleven to twelve relapsed/refractory and more than 14 treatment-naive patients; some 17 were IGHV unmutated. Samples averaged approximately 260,000 productive templates and some 96,000 productive rearrangements. Of the approximately 86 people in the trial, approximately 26 had longitudinal samples available. Responses were partial in about 25 patients and complete in 2; after median about 63 months follow-up, about 14 stayed in remission and about twelve progressed. Patients were still on ibrutinib when every remission and progressive disease sample was collected. The response samples were drawn at a median of roughly twelve months into treatment, with a range of roughly 6 to 36 months. Cryopreserved peripheral blood mononuclear cells were obtained prior to treatment, at the time of response, and at either disease progression or sustained remission.

On the study overall, not on this receptor specifically: Public clonotypes were found to be uncommon and were observed to contract or remain stable during treatment; the increase in clonality was shown to reflect expansion of private clonotypes at ibrutinib response. Lymph node repertoires were not examined, and the timing of sampling was not matched between patients in sustained remission and those whose disease progressed. Clonality rose at ibrutinib response, remained stable during sustained remission, and dropped back toward baseline at progression. At baseline, clonality was higher than in age-matched healthy donors and showed a strong correlation with circulating CD8+ T-cell counts.

For TCR beta library preparation, around 1.9 micrograms of genomic DNA were extracted from the cryopreserved PBMCs. Longitudinal blood samples from CLL patients on ibrutinib monotherapy underwent high-throughput TCR beta sequencing. The patients took part in an open-label, single-center phase 2 trial of ibrutinib monotherapy. The sample here was PBMCs, taken after 36 months of ibrutinib treatment. The rearrangement joined TRBV19 to TRBJ2-1, with 9 junctional bases fitting TRBD2. This TCR was sampled from a human donor with chronic lymphocytic leukemia. This receptor has the CDR3 CASSIVAGVSDEQFF. The DNA sequence is given as TGTGCCAGTAGCATAGTAGCGGGGGTCTCCGATGAGCAGTTCTTC.